Below are 7 T cell receptor beta chains sequenced from a single sample in a study of T cell responses to AZD1222 COVID-19 vaccine. The protocol was immunoSEQ multiplex PCR, while the TCRdb copy is restricted to in-frame clones and leaves out a portion. The sample includes over 100,000 clones, roughly 90% of them seen just once. Material: peripheral blood, obtained on day 0 of AZD1222 vaccination. Source of these receptors: an adult in good health.

This chain links TRBV19 with TRBJ2-7; 7 bases line up with TRBD2. The length of the CDR3 is 16 residues. Germline V gene lookup returns CDR1 LNHDA and CDR2 SQIVND (reference sequence). V dropped 5 bases and J dropped 2; count of bases not matched to a gene: 12. CDR3 sequence (DNA): TGTGCCAGTAGTTTGTCGAGCGGGGCTAATCCCTACGAGCAGTACTTC. This encodes CASSLSSGANPYEQYF. The full variable domain, completed using reference TRBV19 and TRBJ2-7, is DGGITQSPKYLFRKEGQNVTLSCEQNLNHDAMYWYRQDPGQGLRLIYYSQIVNDFQKGDIAEGYSVSREKKESFPLTVTSAQKNPTAFYLCASSLSSGANPYEQYFGPGTRLTVT.

The rearrangement joins TRBV6-5 to TRBJ1-2; TRBD1 is a possible D gene (5 bases). V lost 6 bases and J lost 0, with 14 bases in between. This CDR3 has 15 residues. Germline-derived CDR1 and CDR2 are MNHEY and SVGAGI. This CDR3 reads CASRRGVSANYGYTF. DNA of the CDR3: TGTGCCAGCAGACGAGGGGTTTCGGCTAACTATGGCTACACCTTC.

The V gene is TRBV7-2, the J gene TRBJ2-5; the match to TRBD1 covers 9 bases. The CDR3 totals 13 residues. V lost 5 bases, J lost 4 bases, and 2 bases stayed unmatched. Germline assignment: CDR1 SGHTA and CDR2 FQGNSA. DNA of the CDR3: TGTGCCAGCAGCCCGGGACAGGGAGAGACCCAGTACTTC. Amino acids: CASSPGQGETQYF.

This chain connects TRBV24-1 to TRBJ2-1; 11 bases agree with TRBD2. This CDR3 comprises 17 residues. With 3 bases clipped from V and 4 bases from J, the junction kept 7 bases outside the gene matches. The germline CDR1 and CDR2 sequences are KGHDR and SFDVKD. The DNA of the CDR3 is TGTGCCACCAGTGATACCGGGACTAGCGGATCTTACAATGAGCAGTTCTTC. Translated, it gives CATSDTGTSGSYNEQFF.

The chain combines TRBV12-3 or TRBV12-4 with TRBJ1-1; D not certain. The CDR3 spans 13 residues. Deletions cut 7 bases from V and 3 bases from J, with 12 bases between. CDR3 amino acids: CASTLDLDTEAFF. The CDR3, as DNA: TGTGCCAGCACCCTGGATCTGGACACTGAAGCTTTCTTT.

This clone was seen only once. The J gene is TRBJ2-1, the V gene TRBV18; D uncertain. Germline V gene lookup returns CDR1 KGHSH and CDR2 LQKENI. V lost 6 bases and J lost 3, with 9 bases in between. The length of the CDR3 is 13 residues. CDR3 sequence reads: CASSVAIYNEQFF. DNA for the CDR3: TGTGCCAGCTCGGTCGCAATCTACAATGAGCAGTTCTTC.

The CDR3 region has the DNA TGTGCCAGTAGTACCCACCTCCGACAGGGGGCTAATGAAAAACTGTTTTTT. Protein: CASSTHLRQGANEKLFF. The rearrangement uses TRBV19 and TRBJ1-4; 9 bases fit TRBD1. J gave up 3 bases and V 4 bases, and 9 bases lay outside the gene matches. CDR1 LNHDA and CDR2 SQIVND come from the germline V gene (reference sequence). CDR3 size: 17 residues. The variable domain in full, with the rest retrieved from reference TRBV19 and TRBJ1-4, is DGGITQSPKYLFRKEGQNVTLSCEQNLNHDAMYWYRQDPGQGLRLIYYSQIVNDFQKGDIAEGYSVSREKKESFPLTVTSAQKNPTAFYLCASSTHLRQGANEKLFFGSGTQLSVL.